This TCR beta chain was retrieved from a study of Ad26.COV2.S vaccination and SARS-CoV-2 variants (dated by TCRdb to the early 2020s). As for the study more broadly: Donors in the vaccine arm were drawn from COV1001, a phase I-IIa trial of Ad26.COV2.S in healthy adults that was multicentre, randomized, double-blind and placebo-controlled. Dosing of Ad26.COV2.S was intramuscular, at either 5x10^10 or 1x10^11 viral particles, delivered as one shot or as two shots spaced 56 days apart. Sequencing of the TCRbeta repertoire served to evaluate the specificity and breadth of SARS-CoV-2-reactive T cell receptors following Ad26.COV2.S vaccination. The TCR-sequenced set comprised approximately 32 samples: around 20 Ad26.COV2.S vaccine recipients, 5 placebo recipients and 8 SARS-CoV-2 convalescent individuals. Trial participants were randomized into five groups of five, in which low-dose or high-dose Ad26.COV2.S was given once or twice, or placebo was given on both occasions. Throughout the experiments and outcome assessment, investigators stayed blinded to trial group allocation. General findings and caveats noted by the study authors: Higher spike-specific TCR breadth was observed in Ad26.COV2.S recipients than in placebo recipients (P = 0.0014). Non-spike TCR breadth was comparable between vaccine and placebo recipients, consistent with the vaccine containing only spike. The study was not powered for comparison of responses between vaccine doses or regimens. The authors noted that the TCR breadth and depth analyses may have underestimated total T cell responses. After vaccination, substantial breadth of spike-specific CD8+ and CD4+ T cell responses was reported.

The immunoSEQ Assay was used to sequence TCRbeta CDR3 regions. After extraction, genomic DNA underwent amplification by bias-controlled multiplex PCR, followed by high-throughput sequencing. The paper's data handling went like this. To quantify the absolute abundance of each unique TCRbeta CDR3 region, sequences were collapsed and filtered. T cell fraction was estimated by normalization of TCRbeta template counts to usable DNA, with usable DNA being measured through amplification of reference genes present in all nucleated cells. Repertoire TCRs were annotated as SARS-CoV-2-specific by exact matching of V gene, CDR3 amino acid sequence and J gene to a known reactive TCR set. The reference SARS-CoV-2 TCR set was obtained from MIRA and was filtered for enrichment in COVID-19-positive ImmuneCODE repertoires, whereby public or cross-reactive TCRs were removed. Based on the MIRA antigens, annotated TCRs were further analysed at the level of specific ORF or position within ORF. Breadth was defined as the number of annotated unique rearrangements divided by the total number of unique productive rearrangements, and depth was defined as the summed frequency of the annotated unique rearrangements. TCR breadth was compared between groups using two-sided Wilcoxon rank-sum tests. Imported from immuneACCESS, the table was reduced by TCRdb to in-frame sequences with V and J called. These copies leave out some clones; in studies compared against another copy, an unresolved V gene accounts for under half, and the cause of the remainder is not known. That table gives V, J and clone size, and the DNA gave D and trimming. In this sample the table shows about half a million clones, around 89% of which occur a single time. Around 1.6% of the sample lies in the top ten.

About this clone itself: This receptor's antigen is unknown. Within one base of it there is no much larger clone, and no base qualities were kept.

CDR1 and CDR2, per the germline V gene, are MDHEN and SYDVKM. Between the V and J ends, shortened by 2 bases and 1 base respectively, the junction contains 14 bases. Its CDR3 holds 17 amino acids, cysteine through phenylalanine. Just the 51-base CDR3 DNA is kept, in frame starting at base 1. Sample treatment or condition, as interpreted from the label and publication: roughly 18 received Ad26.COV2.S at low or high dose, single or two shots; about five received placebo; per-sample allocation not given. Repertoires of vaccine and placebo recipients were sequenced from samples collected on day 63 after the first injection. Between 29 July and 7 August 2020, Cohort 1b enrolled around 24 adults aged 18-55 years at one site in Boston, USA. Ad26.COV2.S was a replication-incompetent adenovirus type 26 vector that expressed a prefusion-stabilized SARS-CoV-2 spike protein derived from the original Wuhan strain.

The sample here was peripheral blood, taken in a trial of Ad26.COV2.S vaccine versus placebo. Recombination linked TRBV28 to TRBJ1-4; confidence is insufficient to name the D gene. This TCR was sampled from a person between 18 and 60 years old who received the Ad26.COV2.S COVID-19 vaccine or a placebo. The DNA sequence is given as TGTGCCAGCAGTTTAGGCCTTGGGGAAGAAACTAATGAAAAACTGTTTTTT. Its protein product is CASSLGLGEETNEKLFF. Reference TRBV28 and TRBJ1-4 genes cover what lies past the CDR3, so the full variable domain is DVKVTQSSRYLVKRTGEKVFLECVQDMDHENMFWYRQDPGLGLRLIYFSYDVKMKEKGDIPEGYSVSREKKERFSLILESASTNQTSMYLCASSLGLGEETNEKLFFGSGTQLSVL.